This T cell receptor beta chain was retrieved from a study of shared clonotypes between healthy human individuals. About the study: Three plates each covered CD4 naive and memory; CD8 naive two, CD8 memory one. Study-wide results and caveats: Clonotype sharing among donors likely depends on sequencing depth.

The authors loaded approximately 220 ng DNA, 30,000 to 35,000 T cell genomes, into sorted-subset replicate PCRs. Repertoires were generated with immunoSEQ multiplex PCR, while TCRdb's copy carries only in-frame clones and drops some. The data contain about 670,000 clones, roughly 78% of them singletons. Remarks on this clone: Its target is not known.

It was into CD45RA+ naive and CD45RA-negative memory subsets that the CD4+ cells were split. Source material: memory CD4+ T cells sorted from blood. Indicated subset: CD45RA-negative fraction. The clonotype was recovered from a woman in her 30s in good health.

In DNA form, the CDR3 reads TGTGCCAGCAGTCCAGGGACTAGCGGGAGAAGAACTGAGCAGTTCTTC. This translates into CASSPGTSGRRTEQFF. The rearrangement uses TRBV27 and TRBJ2-1; TRBD2 matches at 14 bases. Germline CDR1 and CDR2: MNHEY and SMNVEV (reference sequence). V gave up 5 bases and J gave up 9 bases; unmatched junction bases: 9. The CDR3 runs to 16 residues.